The T cell receptor beta chain under discussion was sequenced for a study of blood T cell repertoires in COVID-19. Across the whole study: Specimens from acute and convalescent COVID-19 originated in the United States, Italy and Spain. PBMCs, B-cell-depleted T cells, or T cells were the source of the cDNA or gDNA that made up the material.

The germline V gene encodes CDR1 MNHEY and CDR2 SVGAGI. With V trimmed by 1 base and J by 4 bases, 6 bases remained unmatched. This CDR3 comprises 16 residues. The method was immunoSEQ multiplex PCR; TCRdb's version includes in-frame clones alone and lacks a portion of them. The sample contains 100,000 to 120,000 clones, about 85% of which appear only once. The chain has TRBV6-5 and TRBJ2-3, with 9 bases fitting TRBD2. The sequenced sample consisted of peripheral blood. This receptor was obtained from a woman aged 65 to 85 with acute or convalescent COVID-19. Written as DNA, the CDR3 is TGTGCCAGCAGTTACTTGGGTAGCGGGAGACCAGATACGCAGTATTTT. Amino acids: CASSYLGSGRPDTQYF.